One and the same sample provided the 22 T cell receptor beta chains below, sequenced in a study of naive and memory T cell subsets. Two oligonucleotides, mixed equimolar, formed the beta constant-region primer covering TRBC1 and TRBC2. TCRdb re-derived calls from the UMI-ligation and nested PCR reads in MiXCR, one entry per CDR3 protein. This sample has 140,000 to 150,000 distinct CDR3 sequences, with approximately 15% found just once. Specimen: naive CD4+ T cells from blood. These receptors originate from a human donor in good health.

Only a few counts were recorded for this clonotype. The rearrangement joins TRBV29-1 to TRBJ1-1; D gene ambiguous. V lost 2 bases and J 7 bases, leaving 5 bases between the germline ends. The CDR3 is 10 amino acids. Germline CDR1 SQVTM, CDR2 ANQGSEA. The CDR3 sequence: CSVESVEAFF. CDR3 nucleotide sequence: TGCAGCGTTGAATCTGTTGAAGCTTTCTTT.

V and J are TRBV20-1 and TRBJ2-2, with D possibly being TRBD1 (6 bases). The germline gives CDR1 DFQATT, CDR2 SNEGSKA (reference sequence). The CDR3 contains 16 residues. Trimming cost V 0 bases and J 5 bases, with 16 bases left between them. The CDR3 reads CSARDPIGGRTGELFF. The CDR3 bases are TGCAGTGCTAGAGATCCGATAGGGGGTCGGACCGGGGAGCTGTTTTTT.

The V and J genes are TRBV6-5 and TRBJ1-6, with D tentatively TRBD1 (6 bases). The CDR3 loop spans 15 amino acids. Germline loops: CDR1 MNHEY, CDR2 SVGAGI. V gave up 6 bases and J gave up 7 bases, with 16 bases separating them. The CDR3 loop is CASSLTGQGNSPLHF. As DNA, the CDR3 is TGTGCCAGCAGCTTAACAGGGCAAGGGAATTCACCCCTCCACTTT.

The V call is TRBV4-3, the J call TRBJ1-4; D may be TRBD1 (6 bases). V was clipped by 0 bases and J by 7 bases, with 15 bases between them. The CDR3 sequence is 16 residues long. The germline CDR1 and CDR2 sequences are LGHNA and YSLEER. CDR3 amino acids: CASSQELRRGTEKLFF. DNA for the CDR3: TGCGCCAGCAGCCAAGAGCTACGCAGGGGTACTGAAAAACTGTTTTTT.

The genes are TRBV20-1 and TRBJ1-4; D gene ambiguous. Germline assignment: CDR1 DFQATT and CDR2 SNEGSKA (reference sequence). V shed 0 bases and J shed 6 bases, with 11 bases lying between them. CDR3 size: 14 residues. The CDR3 DNA is TGCAGTGCTAGAGATCTAATAGGCGATGAAAAACTGTTTTTT. This encodes CSARDLIGDEKLFF.

The rearrangement links TRBV5-1 to TRBJ2-3, with D unclear. Per the germline V gene, CDR1 is SGHRS and CDR2 is YFSETQ. Trimming cost V 6 bases and J 10 bases, with 15 bases left between them. This CDR3 region has 12 residues. This CDR3 reads CASNGESSPQYF. CDR3 in DNA: TGCGCCAGCAATGGGGAATCGTCCCCGCAGTATTTT.

Only a few counts were recorded for this clonotype. CDR3 protein: CASSLVVAGGPYEQYF. In DNA form, the CDR3 reads TGTGCCAGCAGCTTAGTCGTAGCGGGAGGGCCCTACGAGCAGTACTTC. The chain uses TRBV7-8 and TRBJ2-7, with 11 bases aligning to TRBD2. The germline gives CDR1 SGHVS, CDR2 FQNEAQ. The CDR3 sequence is 16 residues long. After removal of 1 base from V and 2 bases from J, the junction contained 4 bases not matched to a gene.

This rearrangement joins TRBV12-3 or TRBV12-4 to TRBJ2-3; D remains unclear. Deletions cut 1 base from V and 12 bases from J, with 14 bases between. The CDR3 covers 13 residues. The CDR3 DNA reads as TGTGCCAGCAGTTTAGTCGAGGATGCAGTCCAGTATTTT. This encodes CASSLVEDAVQYF.

V gene TRBV12-3 or TRBV12-4 combines with J gene TRBJ1-1; D gene ambiguous. The CDR3 runs 12 residues. The ends were cut back, 5 bases at V and 1 base at J, with 5 bases in the middle. Here the CDR3 DNA reads TGTGCCAGCAGTAGGAGGAACACTGAAGCTTTCTTT. Its translation: CASSRRNTEAFF.

CDR3 in amino acids: CASSLPQGMTFF. In DNA form, the CDR3 reads TGCGCCAGCAGCTTACCACAGGGGATGACTTTCTTT. The rearrangement uses TRBV5-1 and TRBJ1-1, with TRBD1 matching 7 bases. This CDR3 has 12 residues. Germline assignment: CDR1 SGHRS and CDR2 YFSETQ. The V gene end was trimmed by 2 bases and the J gene end by 12 bases; junction bases not matched to a gene: 7.

This clonotype occurred a few times. The chain links TRBV29-1 to TRBJ2-1, with 10 bases aligning to TRBD2. Germline V CDR1 and CDR2: SQVTM, ANQGSEA. Trimming removed 7 bases from V and 8 bases from J; junction bases left unmatched: 14. CDR3 length: 15 residues. CDR3 sequence: CSAWNSGRSGDEQFF. CDR3 nucleotides: TGCAGCGCCTGGAATAGCGGGAGGTCTGGCGATGAGCAGTTCTTC.

The chain recombines TRBV6-5 with TRBJ1-2, with 7 bases matching TRBD1. Germline-derived CDR1 and CDR2 are MNHEY and SVGAGI. The CDR3 totals 15 residues. The V gene end was trimmed by 6 bases and the J gene end by 4 bases; junction bases not matched to a gene: 11. The chain's CDR3 is CASRRDPQGFYGYTF. The CDR3 bases are TGTGCCAGCAGGCGGGACCCACAGGGGTTCTATGGCTACACCTTC.

This clonotype was counted many times. The V call is TRBV11-3, the J call TRBJ2-7; D tentatively fits TRBD1 or TRBD2 (5 bases each). The CDR3 has 13 residues. Looked up from germline, CDR1 is SGHNT and CDR2 is YENEEA. V was cut by 4 bases and J by 7 bases, with 14 bases left in between. The CDR3 DNA is TGTGCCAGCAGCTACGGGGCTAACAAAGAGCAGTACTTC. Amino acid sequence: CASSYGANKEQYF.

CDR3 nucleotides: TGCAGTGCTAGAGACAGGGGTCCAGCCCAGCATTTT. Residues: CSARDRGPAQHF. V usage is TRBV20-1 and J usage is TRBJ1-5, with D possibly being TRBD1 (6 bases). The V gene lost 0 bases and the J gene lost 11 bases, with 11 bases spanning the gap. This CDR3 region has 12 residues. Germline V CDR1 and CDR2: DFQATT, SNEGSKA (reference sequence).

This clonotype was counted a few times. The chain has TRBV7-2 and TRBJ1-5; D call uncertain. From germline, CDR1 is SGHTA and CDR2 FQGNSA. This CDR3 has 14 residues. Trimming removed 5 bases at V and 3 bases at J, with 11 bases between. The CDR3 sequence is CASSPDVYNQPQHF. The CDR3, as DNA: TGTGCCAGCAGCCCCGACGTGTACAATCAGCCCCAGCATTTT.

This clonotype was detected a few times. The chain uses TRBV12-3 or TRBV12-4 and TRBJ2-6, with D possibly called TRBD1 or TRBD2 (7 bases each). This CDR3 has 15 residues. V lost 11 bases to trimming and J lost 0 bases, with 14 bases between them. The chain's CDR3 is CAGLRGGSGANVLTF. CDR3 nucleotide sequence: TGTGCCGGCCTCAGGGGGGGCTCTGGGGCCAACGTCCTGACTTTC.

This clonotype was counted between two and nine times. V is TRBV10-3 and J is TRBJ2-7; perhaps TRBD2 as D (5 bases). V lost 4 bases and J lost 0, with 16 bases in between. CDR3 length: 16 residues. From germline, CDR1 is ENHRY and CDR2 SYGVKD. CDR3 loop: CAISVVTGIPSYEQYF. The DNA of the CDR3 is TGTGCCATCAGTGTAGTAACGGGAATTCCCTCCTACGAGCAGTACTTC.

This clonotype appeared a few times. The chain carries TRBV7-6 and TRBJ2-2; 9 nucleotides align to TRBD2. The CDR3 sequence is 18 residues long. CDR1 SGHVS and CDR2 FNYEAQ come from the germline V gene. V gave up 3 bases and J gave up 0 bases; unmatched junction bases: 8. The CDR3 loop reads CASSFIAGGRPNTGELFF. The CDR3 region has the DNA TGTGCCAGCAGCTTTATCGCGGGAGGGCGACCGAACACCGGGGAGCTGTTTTTT.

The genes are TRBV12-3 or TRBV12-4 and TRBJ1-5; TRBD1 might be the D (5 bases). This CDR3 region has 16 residues. V lost 6 bases, J lost 2 bases, and 17 bases lay in between. CDR3 amino acids: CASSTLGGSGNQPQHF. The CDR3 DNA is TGTGCCAGCAGCACGCTGGGGGGGAGCGGCAATCAGCCCCAGCATTTT.

The sample holds a few counts of this clonotype. This chain's CDR3 is CASSSGGGFFYGYTF. The CDR3 DNA sequence: TGTGCCAGCAGTTCCGGCGGGGGTTTTTTCTATGGCTACACCTTC. The gene calls are TRBV12-3 or TRBV12-4 and TRBJ1-2; possible D gene TRBD1, 5 bases. The CDR3 consists of 15 residues. Trimming removed 4 bases from V and 4 bases from J, with 16 bases in between.

The J gene is TRBJ1-2, the V gene TRBV12-3 or TRBV12-4, with 8 bases that match TRBD1. This CDR3 is 15 amino acids long. J gave up 0 bases and V 5 bases, and 5 bases lay outside the gene matches. The CDR3 DNA reads TGTGCCAGCAGTCCACAGGGGGAGGCTAACTATGGCTACACCTTC. The encoded protein is CASSPQGEANYGYTF.

The V and J genes are TRBV20-1 and TRBJ1-1; D remains unclear. Trimming cost V 6 bases and J 4 bases, with 12 bases left between them. In germline, CDR1 is DFQATT, CDR2 SNEGSKA (reference sequence). The CDR3 loop spans 12 amino acids. As DNA, the CDR3 is TGCAGTGCCCCCACGATCGGCACTGAAGCTTTCTTT. Translating gives CSAPTIGTEAFF.